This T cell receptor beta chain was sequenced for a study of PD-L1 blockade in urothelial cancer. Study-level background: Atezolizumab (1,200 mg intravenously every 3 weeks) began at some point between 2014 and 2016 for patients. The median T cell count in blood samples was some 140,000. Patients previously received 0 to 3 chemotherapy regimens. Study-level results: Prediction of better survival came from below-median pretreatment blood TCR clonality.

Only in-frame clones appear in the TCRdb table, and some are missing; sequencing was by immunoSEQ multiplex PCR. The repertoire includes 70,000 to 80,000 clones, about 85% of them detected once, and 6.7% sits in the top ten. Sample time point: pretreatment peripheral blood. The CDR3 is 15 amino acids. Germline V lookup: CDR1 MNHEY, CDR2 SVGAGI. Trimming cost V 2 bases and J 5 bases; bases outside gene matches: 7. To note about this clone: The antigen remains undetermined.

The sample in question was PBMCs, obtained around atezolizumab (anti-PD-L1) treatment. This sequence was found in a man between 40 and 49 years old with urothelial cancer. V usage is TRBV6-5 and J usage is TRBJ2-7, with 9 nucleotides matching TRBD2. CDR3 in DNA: TGTGCCAGCAGTTACGCGGGAGGGGCTTTTAACGAGCAGTACTTC. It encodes CASSYAGGAFNEQYF.